A selection of T cell receptor beta chains follows, all from one sample in a study of shared clonotypes between healthy human individuals. Measured with immunoSEQ multiplex PCR; TCRdb has only the in-frame clones, and not every one. The sample shows hundreds of thousands of clones, around 90% of them seen only once. Material: naive CD8+ T cells sorted from blood. These receptors were collected from a man aged 30-40 years in good health. Each CDR3 is given with its conserved first and last residue. Fields, in order: J gene, clone size, D gene, V gene, CDR3 DNA, CDR3 protein. A D gene is named only where the DNA matches it firmly. A row's size may be missing; if present it is once, few, many or a size class.

>TRBJ2-7|NA|NA|TRBV6-6
TGTGCCAGCAGTTACTCTTGGCAGGGCTACGAGCAGTACTTC
CASSYSWQGYEQYF
>TRBJ2-5|NA|TRBD1|TRBV2
TGTGCCACGGGACAGGAGTACCAAGAGACCCAGTACTTC
CATGQEYQETQYF
>TRBJ2-1|NA|NA|TRBV5-6
TGTGCCAGCAGCTCCGCCACAAGCGGCCCCTACAATGAGCAGTTCTTC
CASSSATSGPYNEQFF
>TRBJ2-5|NA|NA|TRBV2
TGTGCCAGCAGTCCACAGGGAACAGAGACCCAGTACTTC
CASSPQGTETQYF
>TRBJ1-5|NA|NA|TRBV7-2
TGTGCCAGCAGCCCCCTGGGGAGGAGGGAGCCCCAGCATTTT
CASSPLGRREPQHF
>TRBJ2-1|NA|TRBD1|TRBV7-2
TGTGCCAGCAGCTTAGTTATCCAGGGGGCGCTTAATGAGCAGTTCTTC
CASSLVIQGALNEQFF
>TRBJ1-4|NA|NA|TRBV7-9
TGTGCCAGCAGCCCGACATCGGCTAATGAAAAACTGTTTTTT
CASSPTSANEKLFF
>TRBJ1-1|NA|NA|TRBV19
TGTGCCAGTAGTATGGGAATAGGGGCTGAAGCTTTCTTT
CASSMGIGAEAFF
>TRBJ2-5|once|TRBD1|TRBV28
TGTGCCAGCAGCCCTAGGACAGGGGGCCAAGAGACCCAGTACTTC
CASSPRTGGQETQYF
>TRBJ2-1|once|TRBD2|TRBV7-9
TGTGCCAGCAGCTTACAACTAGCGGGAGAGGATGAGCAGTTCTTC
CASSLQLAGEDEQFF
>TRBJ1-1|NA|NA|TRBV7-2
TGTGCCAGCAGCTTAGAGGGGTTATACATTACGGAAGCTTTCTTT
CASSLEGLYITEAFF
>TRBJ1-3|NA|NA|TRBV2
TGTGCCAGCATACCCCGTCCAAAACACTCTGGAAACACCATATATTTT
CASIPRPKHSGNTIYF
>TRBJ2-5|NA|NA|TRBV21-1
TGTGCCAGCAGCAAGGACCGACAGGGTTGGGGGTACCTGGAGACCCAGTACTTC
CASSKDRQGWGYLETQYF
>TRBJ2-7|NA|TRBD2|TRBV4-1
TGCGCCAGCAGCCAAGTCGCGGGACTAGCGGGAGCCTACGAGCAGTACTTC
CASSQVAGLAGAYEQYF
>TRBJ1-4|NA|TRBD1|TRBV5-4
TGTGCCAGCAGCGGGGGGACAGGGCATGAAAAACTGTTTTTT
CASSGGTGHEKLFF
>TRBJ2-5|NA|TRBD2|TRBV6-4
TGTGCCAGCAGTGAGCTAGCGGGAGGAGGCCAAGAGACCCAGTACTTC
CASSELAGGGQETQYF
>TRBJ2-1|NA|NA|TRBV27
TGTGCCAGCAGTGCGGAACCATACAATGAGCAGTTCTTC
CASSAEPYNEQFF
>TRBJ1-1|few|NA|TRBV13
TGTGCCAGCTCCTTAAACACTGAAGCTTTCTTT
CASSLNTEAFF
>TRBJ1-4|NA|TRBD1|TRBV13
TGTGCCAGCAGTCCAGGGGGGGAAAAACTGTTTTTT
CASSPGGEKLFF
>TRBJ2-1|NA|NA|TRBV14
TGTGCCAGCAGCCAAGGCTCGCGCCGCCCCCACAATGAGCAGTTCTTC
CASSQGSRRPHNEQFF
>TRBJ1-2|NA|TRBD1|TRBV6-5
TGTGCCAGCAGTTACGAGGGACAGCCCGTAAATGGCTACACCTTC
CASSYEGQPVNGYTF
>TRBJ1-2|NA|NA|TRBV11-1
TGTGCCAGCAGCTTAGGTGGGGGTTACTATGGCTACACCTTC
CASSLGGGYYGYTF
>TRBJ2-7|NA|NA|TRBV6-1
TGTGCCAGCAGTGAAGCCTGGGGCCCCTACGAGCAGTACTTC
CASSEAWGPYEQYF
>TRBJ1-1|once|NA|TRBV27
TGTGCCAGCAGTTTCTTAGGGATGAACACTGAAGCTTTCTTT
CASSFLGMNTEAFF
>TRBJ2-7|NA|NA|TRBV7-2
TGTGCCAGCAGCTTTTTAGAACTTGGCTACGAGCAGTACTTC
CASSFLELGYEQYF
>TRBJ2-7|NA|TRBD2|TRBV7-9
TGTGCCAGCAGCTTATCCCCGATAGCGGGAGTATACGAGCAGTACTTC
CASSLSPIAGVYEQYF
>TRBJ2-3|NA|NA|TRBV15
TGTGCCACCTCCCGAGGAGGGGGAGGCACAGATACGCAGTATTTT
CATSRGGGGTDTQYF
>TRBJ2-1|NA|NA|TRBV27
TGTGCCAGCAGGGGTTTTGGTGAGCAGTTCTTC
CASRGFGEQFF
>TRBJ2-7|once|TRBD2|TRBV30
TGTGCCTGGAGTACCACTAGACCGGGACTAGCCCTCTACGAGCAGTACTTC
CAWSTTRPGLALYEQYF
>TRBJ1-5|NA|TRBD1|TRBV6-1
TGTGCCAGCAGTGACTTGACAGGGGCCAATCAGCCCCAGCATTTT
CASSDLTGANQPQHF
>TRBJ2-1|NA|NA|TRBV4-1
TGCGCCAGCAGCTCCGTAGCATCCGCCTACAATGAGCAGTTCTTC
CASSSVASAYNEQFF
>TRBJ2-7|NA|TRBD1|TRBV18
TGTGCCAGCTCACCGCCGACAGGGTTGTACGAGCAGTACTTC
CASSPPTGLYEQYF
>TRBJ2-1|NA|TRBD2|TRBV7-9
TGTGCCAGCAGCTCCTCGTGGACTAGCGGAAAGACCTACAATGAGCAGTTCTTC
CASSSSWTSGKTYNEQFF
>TRBJ1-2|NA|NA|TRBV7-9
TGTGCCAGCAGCTTCGAGGGGACTAACTATGGCTACACCTTC
CASSFEGTNYGYTF
>TRBJ2-7|NA|NA|TRBV27
TGTGCCAGCAGTTTAGGACGGGAATACGAGCAGTACTTC
CASSLGREYEQYF
>TRBJ1-1|NA|NA|TRBV2
TGTGCCAGCAGTGTAGTCACTGAAGCTTTCTTT
CASSVVTEAFF
>TRBJ2-1|NA|NA|TRBV2
TGTGCCAGCAGTGAACGTTACAATGAGCAGTTCTTC
CASSERYNEQFF
>TRBJ1-2|NA|NA|TRBV11-2
TGTGCCAGCAGCGCCGGCAGGGATGGCTACACCTTC
CASSAGRDGYTF
>TRBJ1-1|few|NA|TRBV30
TGTGCCTGGAGTGTAGGATCCGGCAGGACTGAAGCTTTCTTT
CAWSVGSGRTEAFF
>TRBJ2-3|NA|NA|TRBV7-9
TGTGCCAGCAGCTTAGTGGGCGGAGCCACAGATACGCAGTATTTT
CASSLVGGATDTQYF